This record concerns one T cell receptor (beta chain) sequence. Which antigen it targets is not known. One base away there is no much larger clone; base qualities are not given. The CDR3 spans 14 residues, from the cysteine through the phenylalanine. Only CDR3 DNA is held: 42 bases, read in frame from base 1. CDR1 and CDR2, looked up from the germline V gene (reference sequence), are PRHDT and FYEKMQ. V and J are truncated by 5 bases and 3 bases respectively, leaving an intervening sequence of 10 bases. Libraries were made using the immunoSEQ multiplex PCR assay. The multiplex PCR relied on a mix of 60 forward primers for TCR Vbeta segments and 13 reverse primers for TCR Jbeta segments. A multiplex PCR assay on genomic DNA amplified the CDR3 region of rearranged TCR beta genes. The Illumina HiSeq System was used to sequence the amplified TCR beta libraries as 87-base-pair reads. The source study handled its data this way. Across the 600 to 700 repertoires, a later analysis counted 80 million or so unique TCR beta chains, around 11 million of which were shared by at least two donors. Raw reads were error-corrected and collapsed into unique sequences by a nearest-neighbor algorithm in which closely related sequences were merged to remove PCR and sequencing errors. CDR3 sequences were aligned to IMGT reference sequences to assign V, D and J gene segments. For a sequence to be retained, a match of at least six nucleotides to both a V gene segment and a J gene segment was required. Rearrangements were classified as productive when the CDR3 lacked stop codons and remained in frame with V and J, and all other rearrangements were classified as non-productive. Following IMGT convention, CDR3 was defined as the stretch from the second conserved V-encoded cysteine to the conserved J-encoded phenylalanine. The earlier analysis of about 620 of the donors excluded sequences that lacked an unambiguous match to a single V gene segment. An earlier analysis of just under 600 of the donors called V segments functional above 56.7% productive rearrangements and segregating when the between-donor standard deviation exceeded 5%. A statistical classification framework was built to diagnose cytomegalovirus status from the catalog of TCR beta chain sequences. In a later analysis, TCR nucleotide sequences were compared against IMGT/GENE-DB human TR gene sequences so that V and J genes could be assigned. A later analysis assigned CDR3 sequences and most-parsimonious VDJ recombination scenarios with the TCRdist pipeline. In a later analysis, every TCR beta chain was defined by the combination of its CDR3 amino acid sequence and its V-gene family, and reads without a unique V-gene family were dropped. In a later analysis, 500 to 700 highly shared, low-generation-probability nucleotide sequences were removed to address suspected cross-contamination and a sequencing artifact. For each public chain, a later analysis derived a clonal expansion index from normalized ranks of inferred template counts within each repertoire. A later analysis computed generation probabilities with a VDJ recombination model fitted to out-of-frame rearrangements, and checked the results against IGoR. Hypergeometric tests were used in a later analysis to score TCR-TCR, TCR-HLA and TCR-CMV co-occurrence, with a repertoire-size bias correction applied to the TCR pairs. False discovery rates were estimated in a later analysis by permuting HLA or CMV assignments 20 times. A later analysis grouped co-occurring TCRs with DBSCAN, adding TCRdist sequence similarity when clustering within HLA-allele-positive subsets. Repertoires with fewer than 30,000 or more than 120,000 public chains were left out of co-occurrence clustering, as were five repertoires with anomalous nucleotide sharing. The table was pulled from immuneACCESS by TCRdb, which kept in-frame rearrangements only. Such tables lose some clones; where checked, under half of the loss comes from unresolved V genes, and the rest has no known cause. The DNA gave D and trimming, while V, J and clone size come from that table. The sample table records roughly 180,000 clones; around 81% of these occur just once. The top ten clonotypes cover around 2% of the sample.

This sample is part of a study of cytomegalovirus exposure and HLA in healthy donors (TCRdb year 2017). Concerning the study at large: An earlier analysis of approximately 640 of the donors reported about 290 Gb of sequence data and 117 million unique TCR beta sequences from some 180 million T cells. High-throughput TCR immunosequencing, statistical association of individual TCRs with disease status, and machine learning were combined to predict cytomegalovirus infection status. Typing coverage varied by locus: roughly 620-640 donors for A, B, C, DRB1 and DQB1; more than 500 for DQA1; around 610 for DPA1; approximately 490 for DPB1. The T cell repertoires of 700 or so subjects were profiled by immunosequencing and related to cytomegalovirus serostatus. Rather than drawing on any new phenotypic data, the later analysis identified candidate immune exposures from TCR beta sequences and the way those sequences occurred across donors. Class I and class II HLA loci were covered by the typing at four-digit resolution. An early release covering some 640 HLA-typed donors comprised about 290 gigabases of sequencing data and some 79 million unique TCR sequences. In an earlier analysis of 587 of the donors, high-throughput TCR beta sequencing was used to judge whether each TCR beta V gene segment behaved as functional or pseudogenic. In a later analysis, previously published TCR beta repertoires from fewer than 750 donors were re-analyzed and high-resolution HLA genotyping was added so that TCR occurrence patterns could be studied. The genetic ancestry cluster associated with self-reported Caucasian donors included about 84% of the roughly 400 genotyped donors. All discovery cohort repertoires had been generated on a single sequencing platform. Across 300 to 400 genotyped donors of the cohort, an average of approximately 200,000 unique TCR beta nucleotide sequences per donor were sequenced, and approximately 17% of those sequences were non-productive. In addition to the first cohort of 500 to 850 subjects, a separate validation cohort of 100 to 150 different subjects was used. The aim of the study was to test whether cataloging public T cell receptors could identify signatures of past pathogen exposure. Donor age, sex, ethnicity and CMV serostatus were collected together with the repertoire data. In a later genetic analysis, genome-wide SNP genotypes for about 55% of the roughly 670 donors were used, and that subset was treated as a discovery cohort. Several DR-DQ haplotypes were handled as single units for association and clustering because linkage in the cohort was strong.

In total, roughly 670 healthy bone marrow donors made up the cohort. At the time of sampling, every cohort member was nominally healthy, though immune exposures that went unrecorded were likely present. The donor tested CMV seropositive, placing the donor among the 250 to 350 seropositive members of the cohort. Every donor gave a peripheral blood sample, and the peripheral blood mononuclear cells from that sample were used for TCR beta sequencing. Genomic DNA was extracted from the blood cell samples with the Qiagen DNeasy Blood Extraction Kit. The full study reports these points: Only TCR beta chains were sequenced in this cohort, and the absence of alpha or paired-chain data limited detectable features. According to a later analysis, parvovirus B19, influenza, CMV and Epstein-Barr virus appeared linked to several top co-occurrence clusters. A further reported finding was that TCR beta sequences accurately predicted the HLA-A and HLA-B alleles for most subjects in the first cohort. Because counts were too low, fewer than 20 rarely observed V segments, including chromosome 9 orphons, were excluded from the earlier analysis of under 650 of the donors. CMV serostatus was the only immune exposure information available for the cohort. The authors suggested that the approach could potentially be generalized to other disease states and immunological phenotypes. In a later analysis, most CMV-associated TCR beta chains were found to appear HLA-restricted, with HLA associations seemingly driven largely by CMV exposure. Some IMGT-functional V segments, including TRBV6-2 and TRBV6-3, could not be distinguished by the 87-base-pair reads and were therefore excluded. While some public TCRs were present in many individuals, most TCR sequences turned up only very rarely across donors. Compared with equally common non-associated chains, HLA-associated TCR beta chains in a later analysis were more clonally expanded and had lower generation probabilities. In an earlier analysis of some 550 of the donors, most TCR beta V segments were observed in productive rearrangements about 90% or about 30% of the time, broadly matching IMGT annotations. In vitro tests confirmed that a few of the cytomegalovirus-associated TCR beta chains recognize cytomegalovirus antigens. Sequencing depth was assumed to be roughly uniform across donors in the presence/absence analyses, though that assumption may not hold. At a false discovery rate of 0.05, a later analysis linked fewer than 20,000 TCR beta sequences to specific HLA alleles. In both the original and validation cohorts, the classifier was reported to diagnose cytomegalovirus status with high specificity and sensitivity. When HLA alleles, especially DR and DQ, strongly co-occurred, TCR associations were difficult to assign to individual alleles. In the study, 164 TCR beta chains were listed as associated with cytomegalovirus. In a later genetic analysis, a missense DCLRE1C variant was associated with V-gene and J-gene trimming of TCR beta chains, and the association was replicated in an independent cohort. Because HLA typing was missing for some donors at each locus, association tests included only the typed subset. According to a later genetic analysis, donors in an Asian-associated ancestry cluster had fewer N-insertions in productive TCRs than the roughly 670-donor mean. In a later analysis, TCR association rates were found to vary across HLA loci, with the most associated TCRs seen for DRB1 alleles and the fewest for HLA-C alleles. Correlated functional status among segregating V segments might be attributable to linkage disequilibrium, but an unknown experimental factor could not be ruled out. A cluster of highly shared sequence variants was judged likely to represent a technical artifact of the sequencing pipeline.

This TCR derives from a woman younger than 35 in good health and CMV-seropositive. Sample: PBMCs. The sequence links TRBV13 to TRBJ2-2, and the D gene may be TRBD1, 6 bases matching. The CDR3 reads as follows: CASSPRTDTGELFF. The sequenced DNA: TGTGCCAGCAGCCCCAGGACAGACACCGGGGAGCTGTTTTTT. Full variable domain (CDR3 extended with the reference TRBV13 and TRBJ2-2 proteins): AAGVIQSPRHLIKEKRETATLKCYPIPRHDTVYWYQQGPGQDPQFLISFYEKMQSDKGSIPDRFSAQQFSDYHSELNMSSLELGDSALYFCASSPRTDTGELFFGEGSRLTVL.